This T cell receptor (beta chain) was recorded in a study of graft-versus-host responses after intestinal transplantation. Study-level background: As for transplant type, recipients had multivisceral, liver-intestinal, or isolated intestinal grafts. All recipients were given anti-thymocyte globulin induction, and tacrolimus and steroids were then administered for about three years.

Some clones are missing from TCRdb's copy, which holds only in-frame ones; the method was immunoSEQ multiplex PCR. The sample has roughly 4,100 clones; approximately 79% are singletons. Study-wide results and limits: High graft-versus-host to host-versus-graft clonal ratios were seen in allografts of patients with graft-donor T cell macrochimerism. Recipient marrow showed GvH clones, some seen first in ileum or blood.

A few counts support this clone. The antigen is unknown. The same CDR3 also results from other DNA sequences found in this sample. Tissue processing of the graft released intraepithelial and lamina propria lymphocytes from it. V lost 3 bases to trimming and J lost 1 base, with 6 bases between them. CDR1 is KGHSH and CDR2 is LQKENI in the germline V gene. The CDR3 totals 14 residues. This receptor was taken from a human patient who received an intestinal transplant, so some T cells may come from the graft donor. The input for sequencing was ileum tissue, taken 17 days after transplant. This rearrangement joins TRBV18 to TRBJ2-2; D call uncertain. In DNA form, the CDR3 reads TGTGCCAGCTCACCCCGACAGAACACCGGGGAGCTGTTTTTT. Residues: CASSPRQNTGELFF.